The present entry profiles one T cell receptor beta chain with its context. This clone has a single count. The antigen this receptor binds is unknown. Nothing much larger sits one base from this clone, and base qualities are not available. The cohort consisted of 600 to 700 healthy bone marrow donors. Cohort members were all nominally healthy when sampled, although unrecorded immune exposures were likely present. The donor was CMV seronegative and was included in the group of a few hundred seronegative cohort members. Each donor provided a peripheral blood sample, and peripheral blood mononuclear cells were used for TCR beta sequencing. Genomic DNA was extracted from the blood cell samples with the Qiagen DNeasy Blood Extraction Kit. The sample originates from a study of cytomegalovirus exposure and HLA in healthy donors (dated by TCRdb to the late 2010s). In the study overall: According to an earlier analysis of 587 of the donors, about 179 million T cells yielded some 120 million unique TCR beta sequences and 276 Gb of sequence data. Around 300 gigabases of sequencing data and 80 million or so unique TCR sequences were included in an early release covering under 650 HLA-typed donors. Among the roughly 430 genotyped donors, approximately 82% belonged to the genetic ancestry cluster associated with self-reported Caucasian donors. The study aimed to test whether cataloging public T cell receptors could reveal signatures of past pathogen exposure. Using immunosequencing, the study profiled T cell repertoires from about 620 subjects and related those repertoires to cytomegalovirus serostatus. In addition to the first cohort of roughly 670 subjects, a separate validation cohort of 120 different subjects was used. To predict cytomegalovirus infection status, the study combined high-throughput TCR immunosequencing, statistical association of individual TCRs with disease status, and machine learning. In a later analysis, previously published TCR beta repertoires from more than 500 donors were re-analyzed and high-resolution HLA genotyping was added so that TCR occurrence patterns could be studied. In the later analysis, no new phenotypic data were used to find candidate immune exposures; instead, reliance was placed on TCR beta sequences and their occurrence across donors. An earlier analysis of 587 of the donors applied high-throughput TCR beta sequencing to assess whether each TCR beta V gene segment acted as functional or pseudogenic. Alongside the repertoire data, information on donor age, sex, ethnicity and CMV serostatus was compiled. In a later genetic analysis, genome-wide SNP genotypes for about 60% of the 666 donors were used, and that subset was treated as a discovery cohort. Every repertoire in the discovery cohort had been generated on one and the same sequencing platform. HLA typing covered class I and class II loci at four-digit resolution. The number of typed donors differed by locus: about 620-640 for A, B, C, DRB1 and DQB1; some 500 for DQA1; 606 for DPA1; and roughly 470 for DPB1. About five DR-DQ haplotypes were treated as single units for association and clustering because of strong linkage in the cohort. Across some 400 genotyped donors of the cohort, an average of roughly 200,000 unique TCR beta nucleotide sequences per donor were sequenced, and roughly 18% of those sequences were non-productive. Broader findings and caveats from the paper: A later analysis reported that several top co-occurrence clusters appeared linked to parvovirus B19, influenza, CMV and Epstein-Barr virus. A cluster of highly shared sequence variants was judged likely to be a technical artifact of the sequencing pipeline. In this cohort, only TCR beta chains were sequenced, and detectable features were limited by the absence of alpha or paired-chain data. The classifier was reported to diagnose cytomegalovirus status with high specificity and sensitivity in both the original and validation cohorts. Because the 87-base-pair reads could not distinguish some IMGT-functional V segments, including TRBV6-2 and TRBV6-3, those segments were excluded. While some public TCRs were present in many individuals, most TCR sequences turned up only very rarely across donors. A later analysis found that most CMV-associated TCR beta chains appeared HLA-restricted, with HLA associations seemingly driven largely by CMV exposure. An association between a missense DCLRE1C variant and V-gene and J-gene trimming of TCR beta chains was found in a later genetic analysis and replicated in an independent cohort. The presence/absence analyses assumed that sequencing depth was roughly uniform across donors, and that assumption may not be true. According to a later analysis, TCR association rates differed among HLA loci, with DRB1 alleles showing the most associated TCRs and HLA-C alleles showing the fewest. In the study, roughly 160 TCR beta chains were listed as associated with cytomegalovirus. Compared with equally common non-associated chains, HLA-associated TCR beta chains in a later analysis were more clonally expanded and had lower generation probabilities. In vitro tests confirmed that a few of the cytomegalovirus-associated TCR beta chains recognize cytomegalovirus antigens. Strong co-occurrence of HLA alleles, especially DR and DQ, made assigning TCR associations to individual alleles difficult. In an earlier analysis of some 540 of the donors, most TCR beta V segments appeared in productive rearrangements about 90% or about 30% of the time, broadly matching IMGT annotations. About 17 rarely observed V segments, including chromosome 9 orphons, were excluded from the earlier analysis of approximately 600 of the donors because counts were too low. CMV serostatus was the only immune exposure information available for the cohort. Linkage disequilibrium might explain the correlated functional status among segregating V segments, but an unknown experimental factor could not be excluded. The authors suggested that the approach could potentially be generalized to other disease states and immunological phenotypes. Because some donors lacked HLA typing at each locus, the association tests relied only on the typed subset. Specific HLA alleles were associated with roughly 16,000 TCR beta sequences at a false discovery rate of 0.05 in a later analysis. In a later genetic analysis, fewer N-insertions in productive TCRs were reported among donors in an Asian-associated ancestry cluster than the roughly 700-donor mean. A further reported finding was that TCR beta sequences accurately predicted the HLA-A and HLA-B alleles for most subjects in the first cohort.

Preparation of the library involved the immunoSEQ multiplex PCR assay. For the multiplex PCR, a mixture combining 60 forward primers for TCR Vbeta segments and 13 reverse primers for TCR Jbeta segments was used. The CDR3 region of rearranged TCR beta genes was amplified from genomic DNA by a multiplex PCR assay. The Illumina HiSeq System was used to sequence the amplified TCR beta libraries as 87-base-pair reads. As for how the authors treated the data: Across the 500 to 750 repertoires, a later analysis counted 80 million or so unique TCR beta chains, approximately 10 million of which were shared by at least two donors. To remove PCR and sequencing errors, raw reads were error-corrected and collapsed into unique sequences using a nearest-neighbor algorithm that merged closely related sequences. To assign V, D and J gene segments, CDR3 sequences were aligned to IMGT reference sequences. For a sequence to be retained, a match of at least six nucleotides to both a V gene segment and a J gene segment was required. Rearrangements were called productive when the CDR3 lacked stop codons and stayed in frame with V and J; all others were non-productive. CDR3 was defined by IMGT convention, running from the second conserved V-encoded cysteine to the conserved J-encoded phenylalanine. The earlier analysis of fewer than 700 of the donors excluded sequences that lacked an unambiguous match to a single V gene segment. An earlier analysis of a few hundred of the donors called V segments functional above 56.7% productive rearrangements and segregating when the between-donor standard deviation exceeded 5%. A statistical classification framework was developed to diagnose cytomegalovirus status using the catalog of TCR beta chain sequences. V and J gene assignment, in a later analysis, came from comparing TCR nucleotide sequences with IMGT/GENE-DB human TR gene sequences. Using the TCRdist pipeline, a later analysis assigned CDR3 sequences along with most-parsimonious VDJ recombination scenarios. In a later analysis, each TCR beta chain was defined by its CDR3 amino acid sequence together with its V-gene family, and reads without a unique V-gene family were excluded. In a later analysis, some 600 highly shared, low-generation-probability nucleotide sequences were removed to address suspected cross-contamination and a sequencing artifact. A later analysis calculated a clonal expansion index for each public chain from normalized within-repertoire ranks of inferred template counts. Generation probabilities in a later analysis came from a VDJ recombination model fitted to out-of-frame rearrangements, and those results were checked against IGoR. In a later analysis, TCR-TCR, TCR-HLA and TCR-CMV co-occurrence was scored with hypergeometric tests, and a repertoire-size bias correction was applied to TCR pairs. False discovery rates were estimated in a later analysis by permuting HLA or CMV assignments 20 times. In a later analysis, co-occurring TCRs were grouped using DBSCAN, and TCRdist sequence similarity was added for clustering within HLA-allele-positive subsets. Repertoires with fewer than 30,000 or more than 120,000 public chains, plus five repertoires with anomalous nucleotide sharing, were excluded from co-occurrence clustering. Here the immuneACCESS table is served through TCRdb, limited to in-frame sequences with V and J called. Missing clones are a known gap in these copies; in checked studies unresolved V genes cover under half, and the rest lacks a known reason. V, J and clone size were drawn from that table, and D and trimming were deduced from the DNA. The sample table holds a few hundred thousand clones, of which around nine tenths were seen once. The top ten constitute less than 1.2% of the sample.

There are 17 amino acids in the CDR3, from cysteine to phenylalanine inclusive. Just the 51-base CDR3 DNA is kept, in frame starting at base 1. The V end gives up 3 bases and the J end 3 bases, leaving 7 bases in the junction not matched to a gene. Looking up the germline V gene yields CDR1 MDHEN and CDR2 SYDVKM. What was sequenced was PBMCs. The chain is assembled from TRBV28 and TRBJ1-3; 11 bases in between match TRBD1. This receptor was identified in a woman younger than 30 in good health and CMV-seronegative. CDR3 region: CASSFAGQGAFGNTIYF. The DNA reads TGTGCCAGCAGTTTTGCTGGACAGGGGGCGTTTGGAAACACCATATATTTT.